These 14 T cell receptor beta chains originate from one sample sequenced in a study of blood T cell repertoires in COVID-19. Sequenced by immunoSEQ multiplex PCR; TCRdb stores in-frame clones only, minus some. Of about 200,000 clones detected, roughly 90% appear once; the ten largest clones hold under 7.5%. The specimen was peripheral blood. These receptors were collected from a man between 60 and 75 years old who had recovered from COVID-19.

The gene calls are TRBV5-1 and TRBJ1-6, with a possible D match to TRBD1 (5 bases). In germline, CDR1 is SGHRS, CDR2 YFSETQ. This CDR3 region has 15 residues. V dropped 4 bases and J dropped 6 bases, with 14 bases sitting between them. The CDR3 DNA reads TGCGCCAGCAGCCCCGCATGGGGGGTTAATTCACCCCTCCACTTT. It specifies CASSPAWGVNSPLHF. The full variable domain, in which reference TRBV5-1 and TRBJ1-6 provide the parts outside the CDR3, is KAGVTQTPRYLIKTRGQQVTLSCSPISGHRSVSWYQQTPGQGLQFLFEYFSETQRNKGNFPGRFSGRQFSNSRSEMNVSTLELGDSALYLCASSPAWGVNSPLHFGNGTRLTVT.

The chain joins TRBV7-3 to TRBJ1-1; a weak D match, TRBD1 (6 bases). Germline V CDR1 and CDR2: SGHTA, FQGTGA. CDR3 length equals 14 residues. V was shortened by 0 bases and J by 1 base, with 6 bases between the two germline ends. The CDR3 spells CASSLTRGNTEAFF. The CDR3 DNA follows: TGTGCCAGCAGCTTAACCAGGGGGAACACTGAAGCTTTCTTT.

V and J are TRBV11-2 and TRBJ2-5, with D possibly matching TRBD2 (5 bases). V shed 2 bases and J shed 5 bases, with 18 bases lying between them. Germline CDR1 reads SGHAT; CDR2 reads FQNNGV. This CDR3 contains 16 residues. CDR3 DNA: TGTGCCAGCAGCTTAAGGCCCAGAGGGCCGGAGGAGACCCAGTACTTC. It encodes CASSLRPRGPEETQYF.

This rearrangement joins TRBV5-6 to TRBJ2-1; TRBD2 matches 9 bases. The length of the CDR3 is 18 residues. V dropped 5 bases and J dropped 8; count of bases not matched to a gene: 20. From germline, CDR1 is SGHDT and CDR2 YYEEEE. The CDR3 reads CASRRGGIAGAPVHEQFF. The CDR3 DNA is TGTGCCAGCAGGCGCGGGGGGATAGCGGGGGCCCCGGTGCATGAGCAGTTCTTC.

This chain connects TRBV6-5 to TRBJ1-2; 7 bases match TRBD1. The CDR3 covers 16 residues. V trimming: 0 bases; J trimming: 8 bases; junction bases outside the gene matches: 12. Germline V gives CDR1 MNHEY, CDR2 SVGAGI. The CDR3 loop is CASSYSPTGWVGGYTF. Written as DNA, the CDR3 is TGTGCCAGCAGTTACTCCCCGACAGGGTGGGTAGGCGGCTACACCTTC.

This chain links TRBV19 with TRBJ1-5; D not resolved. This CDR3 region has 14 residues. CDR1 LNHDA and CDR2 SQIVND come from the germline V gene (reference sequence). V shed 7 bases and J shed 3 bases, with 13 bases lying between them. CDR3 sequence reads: CASTVGVNNQPQHF. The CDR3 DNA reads TGTGCCAGTACCGTCGGGGTTAACAATCAGCCCCAGCATTTT. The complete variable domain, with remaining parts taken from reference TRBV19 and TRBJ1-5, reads DGGITQSPKYLFRKEGQNVTLSCEQNLNHDAMYWYRQDPGQGLRLIYYSQIVNDFQKGDIAEGYSVSREKKESFPLTVTSAQKNPTAFYLCASTVGVNNQPQHFGDGTRLSIL.

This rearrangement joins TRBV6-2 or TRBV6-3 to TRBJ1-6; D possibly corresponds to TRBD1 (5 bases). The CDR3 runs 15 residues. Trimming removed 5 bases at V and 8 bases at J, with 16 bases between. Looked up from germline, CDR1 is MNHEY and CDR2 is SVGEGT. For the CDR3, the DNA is TGTGCCAGCAGTAGACAGCGGGGTGACTATTCACCCCTCCACTTT. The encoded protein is CASSRQRGDYSPLHF.

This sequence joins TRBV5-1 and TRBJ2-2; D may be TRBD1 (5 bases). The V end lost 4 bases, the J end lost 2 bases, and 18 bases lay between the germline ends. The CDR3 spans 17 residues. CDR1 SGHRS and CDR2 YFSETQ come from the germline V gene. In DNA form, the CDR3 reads TGCGCCAGCAGCCCGGCCTTTTCGACAGCCAACACCGGGGAGCTGTTTTTT. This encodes CASSPAFSTANTGELFF.

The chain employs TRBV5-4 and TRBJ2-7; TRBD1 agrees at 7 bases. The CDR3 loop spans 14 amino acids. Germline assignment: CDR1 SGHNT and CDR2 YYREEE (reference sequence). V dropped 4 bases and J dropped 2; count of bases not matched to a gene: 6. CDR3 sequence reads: CASSAEQGTYEQYF. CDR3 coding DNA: TGTGCCAGCAGCGCCGAACAGGGGACCTACGAGCAGTACTTC. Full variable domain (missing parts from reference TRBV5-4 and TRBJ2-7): ETGVTQSPTHLIKTRGQQVTLRCSSQSGHNTVSWYQQALGQGPQFIFQYYREEENGRGNFPPRFSGLQFPNYSSELNVNALELDDSALYLCASSAEQGTYEQYFGPGTRLTVT.

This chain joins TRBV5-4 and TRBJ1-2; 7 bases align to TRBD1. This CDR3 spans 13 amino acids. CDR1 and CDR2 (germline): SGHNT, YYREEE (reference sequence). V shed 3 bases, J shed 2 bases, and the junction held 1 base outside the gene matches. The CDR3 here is CASSSGQNYGYTF. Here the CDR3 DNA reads TGTGCCAGCAGCTCGGGACAGAACTATGGCTACACCTTC.

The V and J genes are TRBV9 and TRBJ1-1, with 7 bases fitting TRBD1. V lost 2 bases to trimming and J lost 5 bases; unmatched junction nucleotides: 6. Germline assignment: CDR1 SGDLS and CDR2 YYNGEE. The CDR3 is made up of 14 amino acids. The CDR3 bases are TGTGCCAGCAGCGTGGACCCGGGACAGACTGAAGCTTTCTTT. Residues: CASSVDPGQTEAFF.

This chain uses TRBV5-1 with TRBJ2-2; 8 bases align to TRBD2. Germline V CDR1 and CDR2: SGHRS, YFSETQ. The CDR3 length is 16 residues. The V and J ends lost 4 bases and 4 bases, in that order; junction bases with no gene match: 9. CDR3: CASSLQRGLITGELFF. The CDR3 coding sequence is TGCGCCAGCAGCCTTCAGCGGGGGCTTATCACCGGGGAGCTGTTTTTT.

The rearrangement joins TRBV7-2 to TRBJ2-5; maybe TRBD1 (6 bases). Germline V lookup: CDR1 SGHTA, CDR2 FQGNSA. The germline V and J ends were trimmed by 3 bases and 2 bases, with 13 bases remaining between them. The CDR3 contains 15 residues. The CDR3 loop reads CASSLWWDTQETQYF. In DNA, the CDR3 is TGTGCCAGCAGCTTGTGGTGGGACACTCAAGAGACCCAGTACTTC.

In nucleotides, the CDR3 is TGTGCCACCAGCAGAGGAGGGGGCAGGGGTAATGAAAAACTGTTTTTT. It codes for CATSRGGGRGNEKLFF. This sequence joins TRBV15 and TRBJ1-4; 7 nucleotides line up with TRBD1. The J segment lost 4 bases and the V segment lost 1 base, leaving 6 bases of the junction unmatched. Germline V gene lookup returns CDR1 LNHNV and CDR2 YYDKDF (reference sequence). The CDR3 spans 16 residues.